This T cell receptor (beta chain) was identified in a study of cytomegalovirus exposure and HLA in healthy donors. PCR amplification relied on 60 Vbeta primers (plus 13 Jbeta primers). Repertoires were generated with immunoSEQ multiplex PCR, while TCRdb's copy carries only in-frame clones and drops some. The data contain about 140,000 clones, more than 75% of them seen just once; the ten biggest clones take up 3.2%. Germline lookup yields CDR1 MNHEY and CDR2 SMNVEV (reference sequence). The CDR3 sequence is 14 residues long. Between the trimmed V and J ends, which lost 9 bases and 3 bases, there was a span of 15 bases.

The sequenced sample was PBMCs. This TCR was sampled from a man between 18 and 35 years old in good health and CMV-seropositive. The chain uses TRBV27 and TRBJ2-4; D possibly corresponds to TRBD1 (7 bases). Here the CDR3 reads CASWTGGLKNIQYF. CDR3 bases: TGTGCCAGTTGGACAGGAGGGCTCAAAAACATTCAGTACTTC.